This entry lists 32 T cell receptor beta chains sequenced from one sample in a study of blood T cell repertoires in COVID-19. Measured with immunoSEQ multiplex PCR; TCRdb has only the in-frame clones, and not every one. The sample lists roughly 150,000 clones; around four fifths were seen once. Sequenced sample: peripheral blood. These receptors were collected from a woman older than 75 with active or convalescent COVID-19.

The chain carries TRBV18 and TRBJ1-1, with TRBD1 matching over 8 bases. Trimming at V came to 6 bases and at J to 1 base, leaving 7 bases not matched to a gene. The CDR3 contains 15 residues. Germline V gene data show CDR1 as KGHSH and CDR2 as LQKENI. The CDR3 DNA reads TGTGCCAGCTCGGATTATGGGACAGGGAACACTGAAGCTTTCTTT. Its protein product is CASSDYGTGNTEAFF.

V usage is TRBV6-5 and J usage is TRBJ1-3, with 8 bases matching TRBD1. Germline-derived CDR1 and CDR2 are MNHEY and SVGAGI. The CDR3 contains 14 residues. The V segment lost 6 bases and the J segment 0 bases; nucleotides outside the gene matches: 1. For the CDR3, the DNA is TGTGCCAGCAGGACAGGGGCCTCTGGAAACACCATATATTTT. Residues: CASRTGASGNTIYF.

The V gene is TRBV18, the J gene TRBJ2-2; D might be TRBD1 (5 bases). The CDR3 loop spans 14 amino acids. V lost 3 bases and J 1 base, leaving 6 bases between the germline ends. CDR1 KGHSH and CDR2 LQKENI come from the germline V gene. For the CDR3, the DNA is TGTGCCAGCTCACCCGGACAGAACACCGGGGAGCTGTTTTTT. Its protein is CASSPGQNTGELFF.

J is TRBJ1-2 and V is TRBV27, with TRBD1 matching 7 bases. CDR3 size: 15 residues. Germline loops: CDR1 MNHEY, CDR2 SMNVEV (reference sequence). The ends lost 4 bases at V and 8 bases at J; junction bases unmatched: 13. CDR3 sequence (DNA): TGTGCCAGCAGTTCCCGGACAGGCTTTTTCGGGGGCTACACCTTC. This gives the protein CASSSRTGFFGGYTF.

V is TRBV4-3 and J is TRBJ1-3; 9 bases match TRBD1. Looked up from germline, CDR1 is LGHNA and CDR2 is YSLEER. The CDR3 is made up of 16 amino acids. With 2 bases clipped from V and 4 bases from J, the junction kept 6 bases outside the gene matches. This chain's CDR3 is CASSQWTGDMGNTIYF. The CDR3 nucleotides read TGCGCCAGCAGCCAATGGACAGGGGACATGGGAAACACCATATATTTT.

The chain employs TRBV5-4 and TRBJ2-1, with 16 positions matching TRBD2. Germline-derived CDR1 and CDR2 are SGHNT and YYREEE (reference sequence). The V gene end was trimmed by 3 bases and the J gene end by 0 bases; junction bases not matched to a gene: 6. The CDR3 is 19 residues long. This CDR3 is CASSSPGLAGGLSYNEQFF. In DNA form, the CDR3 reads TGTGCCAGCAGCTCACCGGGACTAGCGGGGGGGCTCTCCTACAATGAGCAGTTCTTC.

The chain joins TRBV19 to TRBJ2-2; 8 bases are shared with TRBD1. Per germline, CDR1 LNHDA and CDR2 SQIVND (reference sequence). V gave up 5 bases and J gave up 2 bases; unmatched junction bases: 10. The CDR3 loop spans 17 amino acids. The CDR3, as DNA: TGTGCCAGTAGTTTCATCCCAGACAGGGGCAACACCGGGGAGCTGTTTTTT. It specifies CASSFIPDRGNTGELFF.

The V call is TRBV6-5, the J call TRBJ1-4; D is perhaps TRBD1 (6 bases). The CDR3 totals 14 residues. Germline-derived CDR1 and CDR2 are MNHEY and SVGAGI. V lost 6 bases, J lost 3 bases, and 11 bases lay in between. The DNA of the CDR3 is TGTGCCAGCAGGCCACAGGGACCTAATGAAAAACTGTTTTTT. Translated: CASRPQGPNEKLFF.

The chain joins TRBV12-5 to TRBJ1-2; D unresolved. This CDR3 region has 17 residues. Trimming left V 0 bases short and J 2 bases short, with 16 bases between. The germline CDR1 and CDR2 sequences are LGHNT and FRNRAP. The chain's CDR3 is CASGLVLIDALNYGYTF. CDR3 DNA sequence: TGTGCTAGTGGTTTGGTACTTATAGATGCATTAAACTATGGCTACACCTTC. The entire variable domain, with the rest obtained from reference TRBV12-5 and TRBJ1-2, is as follows: DARVTQTPRHKVTEMGQEVTMRCQPILGHNTVFWYRQTMMQGLELLAYFRNRAPLDDSGMPKDRFSAEMPDATLATLKIQPSEPRDSAVYFCASGLVLIDALNYGYTFGSGTRLTVV.

The CDR3 region has the DNA TGTGCCAGCAGCTTAGCTCCGGGACAGGGGGCGGACGGCTACACCTTC. Translation gives CASSLAPGQGADGYTF. The J gene is TRBJ1-2, the V gene TRBV7-9, with 12 nucleotides matching TRBD1. The CDR3 has 16 amino acids. Germline CDR1 and CDR2: SEHNR and FQNEAQ (reference sequence). The trim removed 0 bases at V and 8 bases at J, leaving 7 bases unmatched. The full variable domain, its missing parts supplied by reference TRBV7-9 and TRBJ1-2, is DTGVSQNPRHKITKRGQNVTFRCDPISEHNRLYWYRQTLGQGPEFLTYFQNEAQLEKSRLLSDRFSAERPKGSFSTLEIQRTEQGDSAMYLCASSLAPGQGADGYTFGSGTRLTVV.

J is TRBJ2-5 and V is TRBV11-3; possibly TRBD1 for D (5 bases). Trimming pared 8 bases from V and 1 base from J, leaving 8 bases between. The CDR3 covers 12 residues. From germline, CDR1 is SGHNT and CDR2 YENEEA. The CDR3 DNA sequence: TGTGCCAGCCGGCAGGGCCAAGAGACCCAGTACTTC. It codes for CASRQGQETQYF.

The rearrangement joins TRBV7-9 to TRBJ1-2, with a possible D match to TRBD1 (6 bases). In germline, CDR1 is SEHNR, CDR2 FQNEAQ (reference sequence). V was cut by 5 bases and J by 2 bases, with 9 bases left in between. The CDR3 is 13 residues long. Here the CDR3 DNA reads TGTGCCAGCAGCCGGACAGAAAACTATGGCTACACCTTC. Amino acid sequence: CASSRTENYGYTF.

A few counts support this clone. V is TRBV18 and J is TRBJ1-6, with D tentatively TRBD1 (6 bases). This CDR3 spans 15 amino acids. Germline V gene sequence: CDR1 KGHSH, CDR2 LQKENI. Between the trimmed V and J ends, which lost 3 bases and 7 bases, there was a span of 13 bases. The CDR3 bases are TGTGCCAGCTCACCCGACTTAGGACAGAATTCACCCCTCCACTTT. Encoded protein: CASSPDLGQNSPLHF.

This clone was counted once. This chain connects TRBV13 to TRBJ1-1, with 8 positions matching TRBD1. Trimming removed 5 bases from V and 2 bases from J; junction bases left unmatched: 13. The CDR3 is 17 residues long. CDR1 PRHDT and CDR2 FYEKMQ come from the germline V gene (reference sequence). CDR3 in DNA: TGTGCCAGCAGCCCTACGGTCATGGACAGGGTAAACACTGAAGCTTTCTTT. Translating gives CASSPTVMDRVNTEAFF. Variable domain in full (rest from reference TRBV13 and TRBJ1-1): AAGVIQSPRHLIKEKRETATLKCYPIPRHDTVYWYQQGPGQDPQFLISFYEKMQSDKGSIPDRFSAQQFSDYHSELNMSSLELGDSALYFCASSPTVMDRVNTEAFFGQGTRLTVV.

CDR3 coding DNA: TGTGCCAGCAGTTCGTGGGAGTCTGAAGCTTTCTTT. It encodes CASSSWESEAFF. The rearrangement links TRBV9 to TRBJ1-1; D is unresolved. Germline CDR1 and CDR2: SGDLS and YYNGEE. The germline V and J ends were trimmed by 5 bases and 6 bases, with 11 bases remaining between them. This CDR3 contains 12 residues.

This sequence joins TRBV6-2 or TRBV6-3 and TRBJ2-1, with 8 bases identical to TRBD2. V trimming: 2 bases; J trimming: 4 bases; junction bases outside the gene matches: 7. This CDR3 region has 16 residues. In germline, CDR1 is MNHEY, CDR2 SVGEGT. DNA for the CDR3: TGTGCCAGCAGTTACGCGAGCGGGGGCTTTTACAATGAGCAGTTCTTC. This translates into CASSYASGGFYNEQFF.

The J gene is TRBJ2-5, the V gene TRBV5-1, with a tentative D call TRBD2 (7 bases). CDR3 length: 13 amino acids. Germline V CDR1 and CDR2: SGHRS, YFSETQ. V lost 4 bases and J lost 2, with 9 bases in between. Here the CDR3 DNA reads TGCGCCAGCAGCCGGGGGGCGCAAGAGACCCAGTACTTC. The encoded protein is CASSRGAQETQYF.

This chain links TRBV13 with TRBJ2-6, with TRBD2 matching over 13 bases. Germline loops: CDR1 PRHDT, CDR2 FYEKMQ (reference sequence). V was clipped by 5 bases and J by 0 bases; unmatched bases: 7. The CDR3 has 19 residues. CDR3: CASSPRLAGGISGANVLTF. Here the CDR3 DNA reads TGTGCCAGCAGCCCCAGACTAGCGGGGGGAATCTCTGGGGCCAACGTCCTGACTTTC.

This clone came up a few times. The rearrangement links TRBV30 to TRBJ1-1; a possible D gene is TRBD1 (5 bases). The CDR3 runs to 13 residues. Germline CDR1 GTSNPN, CDR2 SVGIG (reference sequence). Trimming pared 4 bases from V and 6 bases from J, leaving 15 bases between. The CDR3 protein is CAWMGQGGPEAFF. CDR3 nucleotides: TGTGCCTGGATGGGGCAGGGTGGCCCTGAAGCTTTCTTT. The whole variable domain, remainder taken from reference TRBV30 and TRBJ1-1, is SQTIHQWPATLVQPVGSPLSLECTVEGTSNPNLYWYRQAAGRGLQLLFYSVGIGQISSEVPQNLSASRPQDRQFILSSKKLLLSDSGFYLCAWMGQGGPEAFFGQGTRLTVV.

The chain carries TRBV6-2 or TRBV6-3 and TRBJ2-3; 13 nucleotides line up with TRBD2. V gave up 6 bases and J gave up 0 bases; unmatched junction bases: 9. The germline V gene encodes CDR1 MNHEY and CDR2 SVGEGT. There are 18 residues in the CDR3. The CDR3 loop reads CASSHRTSGGRSTDTQYF. CDR3 nucleotide sequence: TGTGCCAGCAGCCACCGGACTAGCGGGGGACGAAGCACAGATACGCAGTATTTT.

The chain uses TRBV27 and TRBJ1-2; 10 bases align to TRBD1. Trimming removed 2 bases from V and 7 bases from J; junction bases left unmatched: 10. In germline, CDR1 is MNHEY, CDR2 SMNVEV (reference sequence). This CDR3 spans 16 amino acids. The CDR3 sequence: CASSLLGPGQGGGYTF. Written as DNA, the CDR3 is TGTGCCAGCAGTTTACTTGGCCCCGGACAGGGGGGTGGCTACACCTTC.

The chain has TRBV6-2 or TRBV6-3 and TRBJ2-1, with 11 bases identical to TRBD1. Germline V gives CDR1 MNHEY, CDR2 SVGEGT. The CDR3 totals 15 residues. Trimming took 3 bases from V and 9 from J; bases not matched to a gene: 7. CDR3 amino acids: CASSYWDRGFGEQFF. The CDR3, as DNA: TGTGCCAGCAGTTATTGGGACAGGGGGTTTGGTGAGCAGTTCTTC.

This chain links TRBV6-5 with TRBJ2-1; 7 nucleotides match TRBD1. With 0 bases clipped from V and 6 bases from J, the junction kept 5 bases outside the gene matches. CDR1 MNHEY and CDR2 SVGAGI come from the germline V gene. There are 15 residues in the CDR3. In nucleotides, the CDR3 is TGTGCCAGCAGTTACTCGAGACAGGGTGGCAATGAGCAGTTCTTC. As protein: CASSYSRQGGNEQFF.

This chain links TRBV7-9 with TRBJ2-5, with D possibly matching TRBD1 (5 bases). From germline, CDR1 is SEHNR and CDR2 FQNEAQ (reference sequence). V was clipped by 1 base and J by 2 bases, with 8 bases between them. This CDR3 has 14 amino acids. The CDR3: CASSLGQGQETQYF. The CDR3 DNA sequence: TGTGCCAGCAGCTTAGGTCAGGGACAAGAGACCCAGTACTTC.

The V and J genes are TRBV20-1 and TRBJ1-2, with D perhaps TRBD1 (5 bases). Between the trimmed V and J ends, which lost 2 bases and 7 bases, there was a span of 8 bases. The CDR3 length is 11 residues. Germline lookup yields CDR1 DFQATT and CDR2 SNEGSKA (reference sequence). The CDR3 DNA is TGCAGTGCTAGACTCGGGGGTGGCTACACCTTC. Protein product: CSARLGGGYTF.

The gene calls are TRBV7-2 and TRBJ1-6, with TRBD1 identical over 7 bases. Germline loops: CDR1 SGHTA, CDR2 FQGNSA. This CDR3 comprises 13 residues. V shed 6 bases, J shed 7 bases, and the junction held 3 bases outside the gene matches. CDR3 region: CASRGQPNSPLHF. The CDR3 DNA reads as TGTGCCAGCAGGGGACAGCCGAATTCACCCCTCCACTTT.

The chain recombines TRBV4-2 with TRBJ1-5, with D uncertain. The CDR3 is made up of 16 amino acids. V was trimmed by 0 bases and J by 6 bases, leaving 15 bases between them. Germline V gene sequence: CDR1 LGHNA, CDR2 YNFKEQ. CDR3 nucleotides: TGTGCCAGCAGCCAAGAAAGGCATCCGGGAATTCAGCCCCAGCATTTT. It codes for CASSQERHPGIQPQHF.

The chain couples TRBV3-1 (or the pseudogene TRBV3-2) to TRBJ1-3; D unresolved. The CDR3 is 14 amino acids. Trimming stripped 4 bases from V and 4 bases from J, with 11 bases between. The V gene's germline CDR1 is LGHDT and CDR2 YNNKEL (reference sequence). CDR3: CASSLTDIGNTIYF. The DNA for the CDR3 is TGTGCCAGCAGCCTTACTGATATCGGAAACACCATATATTTT.

This clone was detected once. The chain combines TRBV6-6 with TRBJ2-3; 10 nucleotides align to TRBD1. The CDR3 totals 12 residues. Germline V gives CDR1 MNHNY, CDR2 SVGAGI (reference sequence). V dropped 8 bases and J dropped 4; count of bases not matched to a gene: 0. CDR3 in amino acids: CASGQGADTQYF. The CDR3 DNA reads as TGTGCCAGCGGACAGGGGGCAGATACGCAGTATTTT.

This clone was observed a few times. The genes are TRBV4-1 and TRBJ1-1; D gene unclear. The V and J ends lost 0 bases and 0 bases respectively, with 14 bases between them. The CDR3 is made up of 17 amino acids. Germline-derived CDR1 and CDR2 are MGHRA and YSYEKL. In DNA, the CDR3 is TGCGCCAGCAGCCAAGATAACAGAGAACCGATGAACACTGAAGCTTTCTTT. Residues: CASSQDNREPMNTEAFF.

The genes are TRBV7-8 and TRBJ2-7; 10 positions match TRBD1. V was pared by 4 bases and J by 7 bases, with 7 bases of the junction left unmatched. Germline loops: CDR1 SGHVS, CDR2 FQNEAQ. The length of the CDR3 is 14 residues. CDR3 bases: TGTGCCAGCAGCTCGGGGACAGGGGCTGGGGAGCAGTACTTC. It is translated as CASSSGTGAGEQYF. Full variable domain (missing parts from reference TRBV7-8 and TRBJ2-7): GAGVSQSPRYKVAKRGQDVALRCDPISGHVSLFWYQQALGQGPEFLTYFQNEAQLDKSGLPSDRFFAERPEGSVSTLKIQRTQQEDSAVYLCASSSGTGAGEQYFGPGTRLTVT.

CDR3 in amino acids: CASSPGQGVRKLFF. The CDR3 DNA is TGTGCCAGCTCCCCCGGACAGGGGGTGAGAAAACTGTTTTTT. The rearrangement links TRBV18 to TRBJ1-4; 10 positions agree with TRBD1. The junction had 8 bases not matched to a gene; V was cut back by 6 bases and J by 10 bases. The CDR3 is 14 amino acids. Germline lookup yields CDR1 KGHSH and CDR2 LQKENI.